This T cell receptor (beta chain) came from a study of T-cell memory formation after mild COVID-19. On the study more broadly: Each donor largely had its own TCR clusters. Broader study findings: Chiefly within CM and EM were the contracting CD4+ clones; CD8+ ones were within EMRA. Cross-reactive memory apparently joined, as some responding clones appeared in pre-infection memory.

5'RACE primed at constant segments yielded TCR alpha and TCR beta cDNA libraries bearing sample barcodes and UMIs. TCRdb passed the 5' RACE reads through MiXCR, listing each CDR3 protein once. The sample includes around 99,000 distinct CDR3 sequences, under 15% seen only once; the top ten take less than 45%. The ends were cut back, 1 base at V and 8 bases at J, with 15 bases in the middle. The CDR3 is made up of 15 amino acids. Germline V gene data show CDR1 as MGHRA and CDR2 as YSYEKL. This clonotype was observed at least ten times. Its antigen is currently unknown. The receptor's source is a man in his late teens or twenties who had mild COVID-19 (a few samples of this study predate the infection). Cell type and time point are not known. Material for sequencing was PBMCs or a T cell subset sorted from them (not recorded which). The V and J genes are TRBV4-1 and TRBJ1-3; D call uncertain. The DNA of the CDR3 is TGCGCCAGCAGCCAAGCGGTTTCGATCGGTGACACCATATATTTT. The encoded protein is CASSQAVSIGDTIYF.